This TCR beta chain was sequenced for a study of T-cell memory formation after mild COVID-19. This clonotype has more than one count but fewer than ten. TCRdb independently ran MiXCR on the 5' RACE reads; one entry per CDR3 protein. Of 150,000 to 200,000 distinct CDR3 sequences in the sample, about 21% were seen once. The CDR3 has 12 residues. Trimming at V came to 4 bases and at J to 8 bases, leaving 4 bases not matched to a gene. The V gene's germline CDR1 is SGDLS and CDR2 YYNGEE. Sequencing was carried out using PBMCs or a T cell subset sorted from them (not recorded which). V and J are TRBV9 and TRBJ1-2, with 8 bases aligning to TRBD1. The sequence was collected from an adult woman who had mild COVID-19 (a few samples of this study predate the infection). Cell type and time point are not known. The CDR3 protein is CASSLNRGGYTF. The CDR3 nucleotides are TGTGCCAGCAGCCTCAACAGGGGGGGCTACACCTTC.